The source of this TCR beta chain is a study of blood T cell repertoires in COVID-19. The germline CDR1 and CDR2 sequences are SEHNR and FQNEAQ (reference sequence). This CDR3 has 13 residues. Trimming stripped 2 bases from V and 4 bases from J, with 8 bases between. Produced via immunoSEQ multiplex PCR; TCRdb's table is partial and in-frame only. The repertoire has more than 200,000 clones, 88% of them found once; the top ten carry roughly 6%. The sequence derives from a woman younger than 45 with COVID-19, enrolled during active disease. The chain recombines TRBV7-9 with TRBJ1-2, with D uncertain. The sequencing sample was made of peripheral blood. CDR3 in amino acids: CASSLSSVYGYTF. The CDR3 bases are TGTGCCAGCAGCTTATCCAGTGTCTATGGCTACACCTTC.